The 21 T cell receptor beta chains presented below share a single source sample, sequenced in a study of T cell responses to AZD1222 COVID-19 vaccine. TCRdb's copy holds only in-frame clones and misses some; the assay was immunoSEQ multiplex PCR. The profile shows 150,000 to 200,000 clones, around 90% of them singletons. Here the sequenced sample was peripheral blood, taken 28 days after the second AZD1222 dose. These receptor sequences come from an adult who received the AZD1222 COVID-19 vaccine.

This clone was observed a single time. J is TRBJ2-1 and V is TRBV10-3, with no clear D. This CDR3 contains 14 residues. Germline CDR1 ENHRY, CDR2 SYGVKD. V dropped 3 bases and J dropped 6 bases, with 12 bases sitting between them. This CDR3 is CAISDHLDTNEQFF. The CDR3 DNA follows: TGTGCCATCAGTGACCATTTAGACACCAATGAGCAGTTCTTC.

V usage is TRBV5-6 and J usage is TRBJ2-7, with D perhaps matching TRBD2 (6 bases). CDR1 and CDR2 (germline): SGHDT, YYEEEE. The CDR3 contains 13 residues. The ends were cut back, 1 base at V and 4 bases at J, with 9 bases in the middle. The CDR3 sequence is CASSLRGGYEQYF. The CDR3 DNA sequence: TGTGCCAGCAGCTTGCGTGGGGGGTACGAGCAGTACTTC.

The rearrangement joins TRBV7-3 to TRBJ2-7; D ambiguous. Germline-derived CDR1 and CDR2 are SGHTA and FQGTGA. There are 15 residues in the CDR3. V lost 2 bases and J lost 2, with 13 bases in between. CDR3 bases: TGTGCCAGCAGCTTATATGGGGTTGAGACCTACGAGCAGTACTTC. It translates to CASSLYGVETYEQYF.

V and J are TRBV7-9 and TRBJ1-2; D gene ambiguous. This CDR3 is 13 amino acids long. Germline lookup yields CDR1 SEHNR and CDR2 FQNEAQ (reference sequence). V gave up 8 bases and J gave up 9 bases, with 19 bases separating them. This chain's CDR3 is CASYDRTLIRYTF. In DNA form, the CDR3 reads TGTGCCAGCTATGATCGAACTCTTATCCGCTACACCTTC.

V is TRBV27 and J is TRBJ1-4; 8 nucleotides agree with TRBD1. With 5 bases clipped from V and 8 bases from J, the junction kept 10 bases outside the gene matches. CDR3 size: 15 residues. From germline, CDR1 is MNHEY and CDR2 SMNVEV (reference sequence). The CDR3 nucleotides are TGTGCCAGCAGTCAGGGGGCCACCGAGTGGGAAAAACTGTTTTTT. This translates into CASSQGATEWEKLFF.

V is TRBV6-6 and J is TRBJ2-1; no clear D. V shed 2 bases and J shed 10 bases, with 12 bases lying between them. Germline values: CDR1 MNHNY, CDR2 SVGAGI (reference sequence). This CDR3 region has 13 residues. The CDR3 DNA follows: TGTGCCAGCAGTTACACTCTCATTCGGGAGCAGTTCTTC. Encoded protein: CASSYTLIREQFF.

The chain links TRBV28 to TRBJ1-1; 7 nucleotides align to TRBD1. J gave up 5 bases and V 6 bases, and 6 bases lay outside the gene matches. This CDR3 comprises 13 residues. Per the germline V gene, CDR1 is MDHEN and CDR2 is SYDVKM. The CDR3 DNA sequence: TGTGCCAGCAGAGTGACAGGGAGTACTGAAGCTTTCTTT. Translated: CASRVTGSTEAFF.

The chain links TRBV5-4 to TRBJ1-6; the D is unclear. Germline V gives CDR1 SGHNT, CDR2 YYREEE (reference sequence). The V end was cut by 0 bases, the J end by 9 bases, with 13 bases between. This CDR3 spans 15 amino acids. The CDR3 reads CASSLAGEGVSPLHF. For the CDR3, the DNA is TGTGCCAGCAGCTTGGCCGGTGAGGGAGTTTCACCCCTCCACTTT.

The chain uses TRBV7-9 and TRBJ1-4, with D unresolved. V was trimmed by 5 bases and J by 5 bases, leaving 12 bases between them. From germline, CDR1 is SEHNR and CDR2 FQNEAQ (reference sequence). The CDR3 is made up of 14 amino acids. In DNA, the CDR3 is TGTGCCAGCAGCCCCCTCCCGAAAAATGAAAAACTGTTTTTT. Encoded protein: CASSPLPKNEKLFF.

The genes are TRBV5-1 and TRBJ1-2; D remains ambiguous. The germline CDR1 and CDR2 sequences are SGHRS and YFSETQ. The CDR3 extends over 12 amino acids. Trimming removed 2 bases at V and 6 bases at J, with 8 bases between. CDR3 DNA: TGCGCCAGCAGCTTTTATTCCGATGGCTACACCTTC. It translates to CASSFYSDGYTF.

The V and J genes are TRBV15 and TRBJ2-2; a possible D gene is TRBD1 (6 bases). CDR1 is LNHNV and CDR2 is YYDKDF in the germline V gene (reference sequence). The V gene lost 5 bases and the J gene lost 3 bases, with 13 bases spanning the gap. The CDR3 contains 15 residues. This chain's CDR3 is CATSRRQDHTGELFF. Here the CDR3 DNA reads TGTGCCACCAGCCGCCGACAGGATCACACCGGGGAGCTGTTTTTT. The full variable domain, its missing parts supplied by reference TRBV15 and TRBJ2-2, is DAMVIQNPRYQVTQFGKPVTLSCSQTLNHNVMYWYQQKSSQAPKLLFHYYDKDFNNEADTPDNFQSRRPNTSFCFLDIRSPGLGDTAMYLCATSRRQDHTGELFFGEGSRLTVL.

This chain connects TRBV18 to TRBJ2-1; D not certain. With 3 bases removed from V and 10 bases from J, the gap between germline ends came to 10 bases. Germline loops: CDR1 KGHSH, CDR2 LQKENI. This CDR3 region has 12 residues. The CDR3 sequence: CASSPGRGEQFF. CDR3 nucleotide sequence: TGTGCCAGCTCACCGGGTCGAGGCGAGCAGTTCTTC.

This chain links TRBV27 with TRBJ1-4; no clear D gene. The germline CDR1 and CDR2 sequences are MNHEY and SMNVEV (reference sequence). V dropped 2 bases and J dropped 3 bases, with 7 bases sitting between them. The CDR3 is 14 residues long. CDR3: CASSLRGSNEKLFF. As DNA, the CDR3 is TGTGCCAGCAGTTTAAGAGGGTCTAATGAAAAACTGTTTTTT.

This clone appeared a single time. V gene TRBV6-5 combines with J gene TRBJ1-1; no firm D call. CDR1 and CDR2 (germline): MNHEY, SVGAGI. The V and J ends lost 5 bases and 0 bases respectively, with 7 bases between them. This CDR3 has 13 residues. The chain's CDR3 is CASSRTLNTEAFF. CDR3 nucleotide sequence: TGTGCCAGCAGTCGAACTTTGAACACTGAAGCTTTCTTT.

This clone was seen a few times. The J gene is TRBJ2-3, the V gene TRBV9; D is possibly TRBD2 (6 bases). The CDR3 is made up of 16 amino acids. CDR1 is SGDLS and CDR2 is YYNGEE in the germline V gene. The ends were cut back, 2 bases at V and 9 bases at J, with 22 bases in the middle. The CDR3 here is CASSVGGAPRGGTQYF. CDR3 in DNA: TGTGCCAGCAGCGTTGGCGGGGCGCCCCGGGGTGGGACGCAGTATTTT.

V usage is TRBV18 and J usage is TRBJ1-4, with TRBD1 matching over 9 bases. Germline V lookup: CDR1 KGHSH, CDR2 LQKENI. With V trimmed by 3 bases and J by 8 bases, 7 bases remained unmatched. This CDR3 has 15 residues. The CDR3 sequence is CASSPRTGEREKLFF. The CDR3 DNA reads as TGTGCCAGCTCACCCAGGACAGGGGAAAGGGAAAAACTGTTTTTT.

The chain carries TRBV5-1 and TRBJ2-7; D unclear. Trimming removed 2 bases from V and 6 bases from J, with 12 bases in between. The germline V gene has CDR1 SGHRS and CDR2 YFSETQ. There are 13 residues in the CDR3. The CDR3 nucleotides are TGCGCCAGCAGCTTCGGCGTGGAAGGCGAGCAGTACTTC. Translation: CASSFGVEGEQYF.

This clone was seen once. The CDR3 nucleotides read TGTGCCAGCAGCCCGGACAGGGCCCGCGAAAACATTCAGTACTTC. Its translation is CASSPDRARENIQYF. This chain links TRBV5-4 with TRBJ2-4; 8 nucleotides line up with TRBD1. Looked up from germline, CDR1 is SGHNT and CDR2 is YYREEE (reference sequence). There are 15 residues in the CDR3. J was trimmed by 5 bases and V by 4 bases; bases with no gene match: 8.

V usage is TRBV4-2 and J usage is TRBJ1-2; unclear D gene. CDR3 length: 16 amino acids. Looked up from germline, CDR1 is LGHNA and CDR2 is YNFKEQ. Trimming pared 0 bases from V and 0 bases from J, leaving 11 bases between. CDR3 sequence reads: CASSQDLAAANYGYTF. Written as DNA, the CDR3 is TGTGCCAGCAGCCAAGATCTGGCAGCTGCTAACTATGGCTACACCTTC.

The rearrangement joins TRBV4-2 to TRBJ2-5, with 8 bases identical to TRBD2. CDR1 is LGHNA and CDR2 is YNFKEQ in the germline V gene. The trim removed 0 bases at V and 5 bases at J, leaving 11 bases unmatched. This CDR3 is built from 17 residues. DNA for the CDR3: TGTGCCAGCAGCCAAGAGGGTGGGGGACTAGGTGGGGAGACCCAGTACTTC. As protein: CASSQEGGGLGGETQYF.

The chain joins TRBV4-1 to TRBJ2-7; D gene ambiguous. CDR3 length: 13 residues. V was clipped by 0 bases and J by 4 bases, with 7 bases between them. Germline lookup yields CDR1 MGHRA and CDR2 YSYEKL. CDR3 loop: CASSQDPVYEQYF. The CDR3 bases are TGCGCCAGCAGCCAAGATCCCGTATACGAGCAGTACTTC.